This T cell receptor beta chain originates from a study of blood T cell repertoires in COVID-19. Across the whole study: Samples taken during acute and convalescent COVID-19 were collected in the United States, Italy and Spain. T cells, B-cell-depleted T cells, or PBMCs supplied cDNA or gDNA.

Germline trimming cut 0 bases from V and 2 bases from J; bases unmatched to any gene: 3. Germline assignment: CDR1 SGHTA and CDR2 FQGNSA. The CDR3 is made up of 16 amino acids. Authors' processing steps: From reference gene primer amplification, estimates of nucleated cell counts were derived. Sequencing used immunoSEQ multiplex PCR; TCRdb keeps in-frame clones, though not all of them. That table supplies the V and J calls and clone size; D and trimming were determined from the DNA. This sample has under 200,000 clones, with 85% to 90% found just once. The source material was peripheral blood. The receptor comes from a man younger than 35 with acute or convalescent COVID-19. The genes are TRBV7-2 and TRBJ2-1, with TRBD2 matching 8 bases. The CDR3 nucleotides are TGTGCCAGCAGCTTAGCGCCCGGGGGGGCCTACAATGAGCAGTTCTTC. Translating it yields CASSLAPGGAYNEQFF.